The source of this T cell receptor beta chain is a study of regulatory dendritic cells for organ transplantation. With 8 bases clipped from V and 2 bases from J, the junction kept 5 bases outside the gene matches. This CDR3 is 13 amino acids long. Germline CDR1 and CDR2: MNHEY and SVGAGI. Sorted subsets were CFSE-labeled and cultured approximately 5 days with allogeneic dendritic cells. Sequencing was performed with immunoSEQ multiplex PCR; in TCRdb, only in-frame clones are kept and a portion is missing. The sample includes approximately 22,000 clones, 65% to 90% of them seen just once. For this clone: Its antigen remains unknown.

This TCR derives from a human donor in good health. The chain carries TRBV6-5 and TRBJ2-7; 8 bases fit TRBD2. The sequenced sample was naive CD4+ T cells from blood cultured with dendritic cells. The subset is: CD45RA+ naive T cells. CDR3 in amino acids: CASARRGAYEQYF. In nucleotides, the CDR3 is TGTGCCAGCGCGCGGCGGGGGGCCTACGAGCAGTACTTC.